The 18 T cell receptor beta chains below come from one sample, sequenced in a study of CD4 T cells in relation to SARS-CoV-2 and coronaviruses. CD4+ T cells from unexposed donors were obtained before the COVID-19 pandemic (2011-2018). After roughly ten days of culture, CD4+ T cells were isolated. Method: immunoSEQ multiplex PCR; TCRdb's copy keeps in-frame clones and lacks some. The sample holds approximately 22,000 clones, about 71% seen once. Their specific antigens are unknown. Sequencing was done on a sample of CD4+ T cells from PBMCs, cultured in vitro. These receptor sequences come from a human donor in good health.

The V call is TRBV7-2, the J call TRBJ2-1; TRBD2 matches at 8 bases. Germline CDR1 is SGHTA and CDR2 is FQGNSA. The CDR3 runs to 14 residues. V shed 5 bases and J 9 bases; nucleotides not matched to a gene: 9. The CDR3 coding sequence is TGTGCCAGCAGCGGGACTAGGACTTCACTTGAGCAGTTCTTC. This encodes CASSGTRTSLEQFF.

The DNA of the CDR3 is TGTGCCAGTAGCCAATGGGGGGGCGCCACAGATACGCAGTATTTT. The encoded protein is CASSQWGGATDTQYF. This chain links TRBV19 with TRBJ2-3, with D perhaps TRBD2 (7 bases). CDR1 and CDR2 (germline): LNHDA, SQIVND (reference sequence). This CDR3 has 15 residues. V lost 6 bases to trimming and J lost 2 bases, with 15 bases between them.

This clone was picked up one time. The chain combines TRBV2 with TRBJ1-1; 10 bases line up with TRBD1. Germline V gene lookup returns CDR1 SNHLY and CDR2 FYNNEI. The CDR3 is made up of 14 amino acids. With 8 bases clipped from V and 12 bases from J, the junction kept 15 bases outside the gene matches. CDR3 loop: CASPNPTGGYTTFF. The CDR3 DNA sequence: TGTGCCAGCCCTAATCCGACAGGGGGCTATACCACTTTCTTT.

This rearrangement joins TRBV4-1 to TRBJ1-1; a weak D match, TRBD1 (5 bases). Germline loops: CDR1 MGHRA, CDR2 YSYEKL. This CDR3 region has 18 residues. Deletions cut 3 bases from V and 1 base from J, with 21 bases between. The CDR3 here is CASSHMGIVGAKNTEAFF. The CDR3 DNA reads as TGCGCCAGCAGCCATATGGGAATAGTAGGGGCCAAGAACACTGAAGCTTTCTTT.

CDR3 DNA: TGTGCCAGCAGTTTTATGGGCAACTACTATGGCTACACCTTC. Translated, it gives CASSFMGNYYGYTF. The chain uses TRBV28 and TRBJ1-2, with D uncertain. V dropped 3 bases and J dropped 3 bases, with 11 bases sitting between them. The germline V gene encodes CDR1 MDHEN and CDR2 SYDVKM. The CDR3 spans 14 residues.

The rearrangement links TRBV7-6 to TRBJ2-2, with D unresolved. V lost 1 base, J lost 4 bases, and 13 bases lay in between. The CDR3 is 16 amino acids. In germline, CDR1 is SGHVS, CDR2 FNYEAQ. The CDR3 region is CASSLDFVAGTGELFF. DNA of the CDR3: TGTGCCAGCAGCTTAGACTTCGTGGCTGGCACCGGGGAGCTGTTTTTT.

CDR3 bases: TGTGCCAGCAGCACCTACAATGAGCAGTTCTTC. Translating it yields CASSTYNEQFF. The chain carries TRBV5-6 and TRBJ2-1; D is ambiguous. The CDR3 is 11 residues long. V was shortened by 4 bases and J by 2 bases, with 1 base between the two germline ends. The V gene's germline CDR1 is SGHDT and CDR2 YYEEEE.

V and J are TRBV14 and TRBJ1-2, with 10 nucleotides matching TRBD1. The CDR3 is 15 residues long. V lost 2 bases and J lost 7; bases outside the gene matches: 7. Germline V gives CDR1 SGHDN, CDR2 FVKESK. The CDR3 coding sequence is TGTGCCAGCAGCCAAAGGGACAGGGGATTGTTTGGCTACACCTTC. Residues: CASSQRDRGLFGYTF.

The chain has TRBV5-8 and TRBJ2-5, with unresolved D. Germline V gene sequence: CDR1 SGHTS, CDR2 YDEGEE. Trimming took 5 bases from V and 5 from J, leaving 19 bases between them. The CDR3 sequence is 15 residues long. CDR3 coding DNA: TGTGCCAGCAGTCCGGCCCCCGGACCGCGGGAGACCCAGTACTTC. Amino acid sequence: CASSPAPGPRETQYF. The complete variable domain, with remaining parts taken from reference TRBV5-8 and TRBJ2-5, reads EAGVTQSPTHLIKTRGQQATLRCSPISGHTSVYWYQQALGLGLQFLLWYDEGEERNRGNFPPRFSGRQFPNYSSELNVNALELEDSALYLCASSPAPGPRETQYFGPGTRLLVL.

The rearrangement links TRBV24-1 to TRBJ2-1; the D gene is possibly TRBD2 (7 bases). CDR3 length: 19 amino acids. The V end lost 5 bases, the J end lost 4 bases, and 26 bases lay between the germline ends. The germline gives CDR1 KGHDR, CDR2 SFDVKD. CDR3 DNA sequence: TGTGCCACCAGTGCCTACAGGGTCCCTAGCGGAGATACTTACAATGAGCAGTTCTTC. Its translation is CATSAYRVPSGDTYNEQFF.

The V and J genes are TRBV2 and TRBJ1-1, with TRBD1 matching 7 bases. This CDR3 is 13 amino acids long. J was trimmed by 6 bases and V by 6 bases; bases with no gene match: 7. Germline V gene lookup returns CDR1 SNHLY and CDR2 FYNNEI. The CDR3 nucleotides are TGTGCCAGCAGAGAGGGGGCTATTTCTGAAGCTTTCTTT. Translating it yields CASREGAISEAFF.

This clone was seen a few times. V usage is TRBV5-6 and J usage is TRBJ2-7, with 9 bases matching TRBD1. This CDR3 is 15 amino acids long. Germline CDR1 is SGHDT and CDR2 is YYEEEE. J was trimmed by 1 base and V by 0 bases; bases with no gene match: 2. CDR3 sequence (DNA): TGTGCCAGCAGCTTGGGGGACAGGGCGTCCTACGAGCAGTACTTC. Its translation is CASSLGDRASYEQYF.

In this sample, this clone turned up once. The chain is built from TRBV7-2 and TRBJ2-7; 7 nucleotides match TRBD1. Germline lookup yields CDR1 SGHTA and CDR2 FQGNSA. This CDR3 has 15 amino acids. Losses at the gene ends were 5 bases for V and 3 bases for J; bases not matched to a gene: 10. The CDR3 protein is CASSGEGTVIYEQYF. The DNA for the CDR3 is TGTGCCAGCAGCGGCGAGGGGACAGTTATCTACGAGCAGTACTTC.

This chain joins TRBV5-4 and TRBJ1-1; the match to TRBD1 covers 9 bases. This CDR3 is built from 15 residues. The germline gives CDR1 SGHNT, CDR2 YYREEE (reference sequence). V lost 0 bases and J lost 1; bases outside the gene matches: 1. The CDR3, as DNA: TGTGCCAGCAGCTTGGGGGGACAGGGGAACACTGAAGCTTTCTTT. Residues: CASSLGGQGNTEAFF.

The J gene is TRBJ2-3, the V gene TRBV7-8; D might be TRBD1 or TRBD2, each matching 5 bases. The CDR3 runs 11 residues. CDR1 and CDR2 (germline): SGHVS, FQNEAQ. V lost 3 bases and J 10 bases, leaving 8 bases between the germline ends. The CDR3 sequence: CASSLRGPQYF. The CDR3 region has the DNA TGTGCCAGCAGCTTGAGGGGCCCGCAGTATTTT.

The chain uses TRBV5-5 and TRBJ1-2; D is possibly TRBD1 (6 bases). CDR3 length: 16 amino acids. V shed 4 bases and J shed 0 bases, with 16 bases lying between them. Germline V gives CDR1 SGHKS, CDR2 YYEKEE (reference sequence). CDR3 nucleotides: TGTGCCAGCAGCGCGGAGCCCCACAGGGCTAACTATGGCTACACCTTC. This codes for CASSAEPHRANYGYTF.

This clone is a singleton in its sample. The chain has TRBV19 and TRBJ1-3; the D is unclear. V lost 3 bases and J 4 bases, leaving 4 bases between the germline ends. This CDR3 has 12 residues. Per germline, CDR1 LNHDA and CDR2 SQIVND (reference sequence). The CDR3 DNA reads as TGTGCCAGTAGTATTGGGGGAAACACCATATATTTT. It codes for CASSIGGNTIYF.

J is TRBJ2-7 and V is TRBV29-1; tentative D call: TRBD2 (6 bases). The ends were cut back, 7 bases at V and 6 bases at J, with 19 bases in the middle. The CDR3 spans 13 residues. Germline V gene sequence: CDR1 SQVTM, CDR2 ANQGSEA. CDR3 in amino acids: CSAVGQGGGEQYF. The CDR3 bases are TGCAGCGCTGTCGGGCAGGGAGGCGGCGAGCAGTACTTC.